This TCR beta chain is from a study of siplizumab effects on memory and regulatory T cells. Study results and caveats: Alloreactive sequences whose origin lay in unstimulated CD4+ memory cells were significantly reduced by siplizumab. Proliferating Tregs from siplizumab cultures lacked functional confirmation of suppression. Naive T cells looked more diverse than memory cells, and they looked like major contributors to the alloresponse. A minor fraction of alloreactive clones, and no more, mapped to unstimulated subsets.

In regard to this clone: Its target is not known.

TCRdb's table, derived via immunoSEQ multiplex PCR, lists solely in-frame clones and lacks some. The sample comprises fewer than 130,000 clones, 80% to 95% of which are singletons, and approximately 1.2% rests with the top ten. The material sequenced was CD4+ T cells sorted from blood. This receptor was identified in a human donor in good health.

The CDR3 is CASINRGWYGANVLTF. The CDR3 nucleotides are TGTGCCAGCATTAATAGGGGCTGGTACGGGGCCAACGTCCTGACTTTC. The chain uses TRBV11-2 and TRBJ2-6, with TRBD1 as a possible D gene (5 bases). Trimming removed 7 bases from V and 4 bases from J, with 17 bases in between. Per germline, CDR1 SGHAT and CDR2 FQNNGV. This CDR3 spans 16 amino acids. Using reference TRBV11-2 and TRBJ2-6 for the parts outside the CDR3, the full variable domain is EAGVAQSPRYKIIEKRQSVAFWCNPISGHATLYWYQQILGQGPKLLIQFQNNGVVDDSQLPKDRFSAERLKGVDSTLKIQPAKLEDSAVYLCASINRGWYGANVLTFGAGSRLTVL.